This TCR beta chain was sequenced for a study of PD-1 blockade in classical Hodgkin lymphoma. The table came from immunoSEQ multiplex PCR; TCRdb's copy has only in-frame clones and leaves some out. The data contain 25,000 to 30,000 clones, roughly four fifths of them singletons. Points on this clone: The antigen is undetermined.

This CDR3 is 11 amino acids long. Per germline, CDR1 SQVTM and CDR2 ANQGSEA. The V and J ends lost 2 bases and 6 bases respectively, with 4 bases between them. General study points: Any patient who commenced nivolumab under 1 year after ASCT was excluded. With respect to the repertoire differences, their causes, possibly disease activity or prior therapy, remain undefined. It was among complete responders that baseline diversity resembled that of newly diagnosed patients. Compared with baseline, CD4+ but not CD8+ TCR diversity had risen significantly by C4D1.

The patients all showed relapse after autologous stem cell transplantation, while their brentuximab vedotin exposure varied. The clonotype was recovered from a human donor with classical Hodgkin lymphoma. The input for sequencing was peripheral blood mononuclear cells (PBMCs), taken before the second cycle of nivolumab. The J gene is TRBJ1-4, the V gene TRBV29-1; D not certain. CDR3: CSVERHEKLFF. CDR3 DNA: TGCAGCGTTGAAAGGCATGAAAAACTGTTTTTT.